The next 10 T cell receptor beta chains were all read from a single sample in a study of T cell repertoires in cytomegalovirus infection. What these receptors recognize is not known. TCRdb re-derived calls from the reads in MiXCR, one entry per CDR3 protein. The sample has around 500,000 distinct CDR3 sequences, under 55% seen once; the top ten hold about 41%. The specimen comprised cultured PBMCs, sampled from culture after CMV antigen stimulation. These receptor sequences come from a human donor in good health (CMV status not recorded). Some clones in this sample may be carry-over from other donors' samples.

This clonotype was detected only a few times. V is TRBV9 and J is TRBJ1-2; 9 positions match TRBD1. Losses at the gene ends were 3 bases for V and 4 bases for J; bases not matched to a gene: 7. The germline CDR1 and CDR2 sequences are SGDLS and YYNGEE. This CDR3 comprises 15 residues. CDR3 sequence reads: CASSAWDRESYGYTF. The DNA of the CDR3 is TGTGCCAGCAGCGCCTGGGACAGGGAGTCCTATGGCTACACCTTC.

Only one count was recorded for this clonotype. CDR3 in amino acids: CASSRNSGRIISYNEQFF. CDR3 nucleotide sequence: TGCGCCAGCAGCCGAAATAGCGGGAGGATCATCTCCTACAATGAGCAGTTCTTC. V usage is TRBV4-1 and J usage is TRBJ2-1, with 10 bases that match TRBD2. The CDR3 length is 18 residues. Germline V gene sequence: CDR1 MGHRA, CDR2 YSYEKL. V gave up 4 bases and J gave up 0 bases; unmatched junction bases: 9.

This clonotype has just a few counts. J is TRBJ1-1 and V is TRBV7-8; tentative D call: TRBD1 (6 bases). Germline CDR1 SGHVS, CDR2 FQNEAQ. Trimming stripped 2 bases from V and 4 bases from J, with 17 bases between. This CDR3 region has 16 residues. The CDR3 DNA reads TGTGCCAGCAGCTTAAACTTTTGGAGCAGGGGCACTGAAGCTTTCTTT. Translated, it gives CASSLNFWSRGTEAFF.

This clonotype appeared once. The chain is built from TRBV27 and TRBJ2-7; 7 nucleotides line up with TRBD1. From germline, CDR1 is MNHEY and CDR2 SMNVEV (reference sequence). J gave up 2 bases and V 0 bases, and 7 bases lay outside the gene matches. The CDR3 totals 16 residues. The CDR3 protein is CASSLSFRQGAYEQYF. The CDR3 DNA reads TGTGCCAGCAGTTTATCCTTTCGACAGGGAGCCTACGAGCAGTACTTC.

The chain uses TRBV27 and TRBJ2-1; possibly TRBD1 for D (6 bases). V gave up 3 bases and J gave up 8 bases, with 17 bases separating them. Germline CDR1 is MNHEY and CDR2 is SMNVEV (reference sequence). This CDR3 has 15 amino acids. CDR3 DNA: TGTGCCAGCAGTTTCACAGGGATCCTTCGGGATGAGCAGTTCTTC. It specifies CASSFTGILRDEQFF.

The chain is built from TRBV19 and TRBJ2-7; D perhaps matches TRBD1 (5 bases). Trimming took 6 bases from V and 1 from J, leaving 16 bases between them. Germline-derived CDR1 and CDR2 are LNHDA and SQIVND (reference sequence). This CDR3 contains 15 residues. For the CDR3, the DNA is TGTGCCAGTAGCCGTCGTCCTCAGGGTTCCTACGAGCAGTACTTC. Translated, it gives CASSRRPQGSYEQYF.

This chain connects TRBV6-1 to TRBJ1-5; TRBD1 is a possible D gene (5 bases). The CDR3 runs 12 residues. Deletions cut 0 bases from V and 14 bases from J, with 11 bases between. CDR1 and CDR2 from the germline V gene are MNHNS and SASEGT. The CDR3 nucleotides are TGTGCCAGCAGTGAAGCGGCAGGGCGAGAGCATTTT. Translated: CASSEAAGREHF.

The table lists this clonotype with many counts. This chain connects TRBV7-2 to TRBJ2-3; D remains unclear. Germline V gene sequence: CDR1 SGHTA, CDR2 FQGNSA. Trimming took off 3 bases at V and 2 bases at J, with 12 bases between the two ends. The CDR3 runs to 15 residues. The DNA for the CDR3 is TGTGCCAGCAGCTTCGTCTGGGGTAACACAGATACGCAGTATTTT. Protein product: CASSFVWGNTDTQYF.

The chain has TRBV28 and TRBJ2-7; D is perhaps TRBD1 or TRBD2 (5 bases each). The germline CDR1 and CDR2 sequences are MDHEN and SYDVKM. V was clipped by 5 bases and J by 3 bases, with 20 bases between them. CDR3 size: 16 residues. The CDR3 sequence: CASSPQRKRGYYEQYF. CDR3 DNA: TGTGCCAGCAGTCCCCAGAGGAAGAGGGGTTACTACGAGCAGTACTTC.

This clonotype was detected only a few times. The gene calls are TRBV4-1 and TRBJ2-7, with 10 bases aligning to TRBD2. Trimming removed 4 bases from V and 3 bases from J; junction bases left unmatched: 9. Germline CDR1 is MGHRA and CDR2 is YSYEKL. There are 16 residues in the CDR3. Here the CDR3 reads CASSPRLSGGDYEQYF. DNA of the CDR3: TGCGCCAGCAGCCCCAGGCTCAGCGGGGGGGACTACGAGCAGTACTTC.